This T cell receptor beta chain was retrieved from a study of cytomegalovirus exposure and HLA in healthy donors. Study results and caveats: Clusters of TCRs from the first cohort tended to co-occur in the 120 or so validation repertoires (as a later analysis found). Among TCR beta chains, those listed as cytomegalovirus-associated numbered approximately 150.

The donors were members of the validation cohort comprising over a hundred subjects, separate from the roughly 670-subject first cohort. Produced via immunoSEQ multiplex PCR; TCRdb's table is partial and in-frame only. Seen here are 90,000 to 150,000 clones, around 88% observed once, and the top ten hold around 2%. Notes on this clone: The antigen remains undetermined.

Per the germline V gene, CDR1 is MDHEN and CDR2 is SYDVKM. V lost 8 bases, J lost 8 bases, and 10 bases lay in between. This CDR3 spans 12 amino acids. The rearrangement uses TRBV28 and TRBJ1-6; maybe TRBD1 (5 bases). This receptor was identified in a man younger than 35 in good health and CMV-seronegative. The material sequenced was PBMCs. CDR3 coding DNA: TGTGCCAGCCGGCAAGGGGATTCACCCCTCCACTTT. Translation gives CASRQGDSPLHF.